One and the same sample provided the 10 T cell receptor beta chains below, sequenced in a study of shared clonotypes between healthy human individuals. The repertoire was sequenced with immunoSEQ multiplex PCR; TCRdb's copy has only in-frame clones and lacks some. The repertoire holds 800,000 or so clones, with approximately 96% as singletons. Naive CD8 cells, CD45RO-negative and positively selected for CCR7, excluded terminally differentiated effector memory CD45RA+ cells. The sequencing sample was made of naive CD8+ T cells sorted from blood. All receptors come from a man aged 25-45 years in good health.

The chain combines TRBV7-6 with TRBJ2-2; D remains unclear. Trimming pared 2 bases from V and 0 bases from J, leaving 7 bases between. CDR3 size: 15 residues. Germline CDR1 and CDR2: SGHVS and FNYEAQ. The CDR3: CASSLWSANTGELFF. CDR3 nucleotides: TGTGCCAGCAGCTTATGGTCAGCGAACACCGGGGAGCTGTTTTTT.

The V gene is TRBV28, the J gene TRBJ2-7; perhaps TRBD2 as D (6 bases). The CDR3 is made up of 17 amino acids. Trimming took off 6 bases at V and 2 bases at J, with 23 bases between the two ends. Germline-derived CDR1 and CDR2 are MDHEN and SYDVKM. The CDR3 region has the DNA TGTGCCAGCAGCAGCCTCGACTACATGCGGGATACCTACGAGCAGTACTTC. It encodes CASSSLDYMRDTYEQYF.

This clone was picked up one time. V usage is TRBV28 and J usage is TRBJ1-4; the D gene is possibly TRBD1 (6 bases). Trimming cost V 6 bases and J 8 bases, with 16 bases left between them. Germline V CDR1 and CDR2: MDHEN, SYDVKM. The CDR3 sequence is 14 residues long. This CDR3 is CASRPGTNREKLFF. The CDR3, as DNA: TGTGCCAGCAGACCCGGGACAAATAGGGAAAAACTGTTTTTT.

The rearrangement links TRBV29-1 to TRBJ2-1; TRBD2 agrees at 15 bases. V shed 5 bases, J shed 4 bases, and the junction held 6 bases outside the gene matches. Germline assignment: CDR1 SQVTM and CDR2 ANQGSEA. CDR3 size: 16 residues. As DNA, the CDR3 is TGCAGCGTTAGAGGACTAGCGGGAGGGTCATACAATGAGCAGTTCTTC. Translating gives CSVRGLAGGSYNEQFF.

CDR3 sequence reads: CASSLIGKTGVETQYF. The CDR3 DNA reads TGTGCCAGCAGCTTAATTGGGAAGACAGGGGTAGAGACCCAGTACTTC. This chain uses TRBV7-9 with TRBJ2-5, with 8 bases matching TRBD1. The CDR3 consists of 16 residues. V trimming: 2 bases; J trimming: 4 bases; junction bases outside the gene matches: 9. Germline V CDR1 and CDR2: SEHNR, FQNEAQ (reference sequence).

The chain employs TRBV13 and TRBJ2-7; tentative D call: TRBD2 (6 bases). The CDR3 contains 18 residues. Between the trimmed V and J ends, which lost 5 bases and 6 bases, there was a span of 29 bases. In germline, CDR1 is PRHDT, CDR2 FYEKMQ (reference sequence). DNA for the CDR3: TGTGCCAGCAGCCCCCTGCGGATGAGGGGCACATACGGGGGCGAGCAGTACTTC. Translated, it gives CASSPLRMRGTYGGEQYF.

This chain's CDR3 is CASSFLTAQLAGGDTQYF. In DNA, the CDR3 is TGTGCCAGCAGTTTCCTCACCGCCCAATTGGCCGGAGGAGATACGCAGTATTTT. The rearrangement uses TRBV27 and TRBJ2-3; possibly TRBD2 for D (5 bases). CDR1 and CDR2 from the germline V gene are MNHEY and SMNVEV (reference sequence). Trimming left V 3 bases short and J 5 bases short, with 24 bases between. The CDR3 runs to 18 residues.

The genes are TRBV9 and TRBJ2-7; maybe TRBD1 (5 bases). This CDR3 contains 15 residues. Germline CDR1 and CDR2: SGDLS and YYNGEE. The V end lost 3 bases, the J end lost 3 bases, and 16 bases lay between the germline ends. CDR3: CASSARLGPGYEQYF. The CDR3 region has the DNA TGTGCCAGCAGCGCCCGGCTGGGGCCTGGCTACGAGCAGTACTTC.

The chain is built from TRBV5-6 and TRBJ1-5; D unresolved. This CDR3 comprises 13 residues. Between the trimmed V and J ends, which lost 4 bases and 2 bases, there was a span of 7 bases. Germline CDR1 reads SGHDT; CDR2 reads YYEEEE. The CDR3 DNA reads TGTGCCAGCAGCCCAGGCGGCAATCAGCCCCAGCATTTT. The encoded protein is CASSPGGNQPQHF.

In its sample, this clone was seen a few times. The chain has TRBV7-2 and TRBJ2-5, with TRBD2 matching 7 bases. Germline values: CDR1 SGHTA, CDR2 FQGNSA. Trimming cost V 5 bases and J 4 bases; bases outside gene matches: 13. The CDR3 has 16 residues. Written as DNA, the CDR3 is TGTGCCAGCAGCCAAGCCGGGACTATCAGTCGAGAGACCCAGTACTTC. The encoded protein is CASSQAGTISRETQYF.